This entry features one T cell receptor (beta chain) sequence. Its antigen is not known. The assay was immunoSEQ multiplex PCR, and TCRdb's table has in-frame clones only and misses some. This table holds some 140,000 clones, about 80% found once. The data belong to a study of cytomegalovirus exposure and HLA in healthy donors. Points from the study as a whole: First-cohort TCR clusters were later found to tend to co-occur in the 130 or so validation repertoires.

CDR3 length: 14 amino acids. V trimming: 5 bases; J trimming: 3 bases; junction bases outside the gene matches: 7. Germline assignment: CDR1 GTSNPN and CDR2 SVGIG (reference sequence). The sequenced sample consisted of PBMCs. This sequence was found in a man younger than 45 in good health and CMV-seropositive. V usage is TRBV30 and J usage is TRBJ2-3, with TRBD1 identical over 8 bases. CDR3 DNA sequence: TGTGCCTGGGGCGGACAGGGAAAGACAGATACGCAGTATTTT. This encodes CAWGGQGKTDTQYF. The whole variable domain, filled in from reference TRBV30 and TRBJ2-3, reads SQTIHQWPATLVQPVGSPLSLECTVEGTSNPNLYWYRQAAGRGLQLLFYSVGIGQISSEVPQNLSASRPQDRQFILSSKKLLLSDSGFYLCAWGGQGKTDTQYFGPGTRLTVL.